These T cell receptor beta chains were read from a single sample in a study of PD-1 blockade in classical Hodgkin lymphoma. Sequencing used immunoSEQ multiplex PCR; TCRdb keeps in-frame clones, though not all of them. Here the sample spans 26,000 or so clones, roughly 80% being singletons. The material was CD4+ T cells from blood, obtained at baseline. The receptors originated from a human donor with classical Hodgkin lymphoma. Each CDR3 is given with its conserved first and last residue. Fields, in order: CDR3 protein, CDR3 DNA, V gene, D gene, J gene, clone size. D genes are given only for firm matches. The listing skips clone size in some rows; elsewhere it reads once, few, many or a size class.

CASSVDRATDTQYF | TGTGCCAGCAGTGTTGACAGGGCCACAGATACGCAGTATTTT | TRBV2 | TRBD1 | TRBJ2-3 | NA
CASSPGYSTDTQYF | TGTGCCAGCAGCCCAGGGTACAGCACAGATACGCAGTATTTT | TRBV11-2 | NA | TRBJ2-3 | NA
CASSILPQSRANVLTF | TGTGCCAGCAGTATACTCCCACAAAGTCGGGCCAACGTCCTGACTTTC | TRBV6-8 | NA | TRBJ2-6 | NA
CASSSLGGSRYTF | TGTGCCAGCAGTTCCCTGGGGGGCTCGCGCTACACCTTC | TRBV6-6 | NA | TRBJ1-2 | NA
CASSRDRGKWNTEAFF | TGTGCCAGCAGCCGGGACAGGGGGAAGTGGAACACTGAAGCTTTCTTT | TRBV7-8 | TRBD1 | TRBJ1-1 | NA
CASRKAGGRSYNEQFF | TGTGCCAGCAGAAAAGCGGGAGGGCGTTCCTACAATGAGCAGTTCTTC | TRBV14 | TRBD2 | TRBJ2-1 | once
CASSLLANYGYTF | TGTGCCAGCAGCTTACTAGCTAACTATGGCTACACCTTC | TRBV7-9 | NA | TRBJ1-2 | NA
CSVGYAGVNQPQHF | TGCAGCGTTGGTTACGCGGGGGTCAATCAGCCCCAGCATTTT | TRBV29-1 | NA | TRBJ1-5 | NA
CASSLRQRQGSDEQYF | TGCGCCAGCAGCCTTCGCCAGCGGCAGGGGAGCGACGAGCAGTACTTC | TRBV5-1 | NA | TRBJ2-7 | NA
CASSQPGIGLMTEAFF | TGCGCCAGCAGCCAACCTGGGATCGGGTTGATGACTGAAGCTTTCTTT | TRBV4-1 | NA | TRBJ1-1 | NA
CASSPILGGETQYF | TGTGCCAGCTCACCTATCCTGGGTGGGGAGACCCAGTACTTC | TRBV18 | NA | TRBJ2-5 | NA
CASSSPGGGGGQPQHF | TGTGCCAGCAGCTCTCCAGGGGGCGGAGGTGGTCAGCCCCAGCATTTT | TRBV28 | TRBD1 | TRBJ1-5 | NA
CASSESGTGSEKLFF | TGTGCCAGCAGCGAATCCGGGACAGGGTCTGAAAAACTGTTTTTT | TRBV6-6 | TRBD1 | TRBJ1-4 | once
CASSRRGGSQGTEAFF | TGTGCCAGCAGTCGAAGAGGTGGCAGTCAGGGCACTGAAGCTTTCTTT | TRBV9 | NA | TRBJ1-1 | NA
CSVVIDPSTDTQYF | TGCAGCGTTGTCATTGATCCTAGCACAGATACGCAGTATTTT | TRBV29-1 | NA | TRBJ2-3 | NA
CAWSVTASSYNSPLHF | TGTGCCTGGAGTGTAACAGCAAGCTCCTATAATTCACCCCTCCACTTT | TRBV30 | NA | TRBJ1-6 | once
CASSLARGTDTQYF | TGTGCCAGCAGCTTAGCCAGGGGCACAGATACGCAGTATTTT | TRBV7-2 | NA | TRBJ2-3 | NA
CASGGQMNTGELFF | TGTGCCAGCGGCGGACAGATGAACACCGGGGAGCTGTTTTTT | TRBV14 | NA | TRBJ2-2 | NA
CASSQDLTQAYQPQHF | TGCGCCAGCAGCCAAGATCTCACGCAGGCATATCAGCCCCAGCATTTT | TRBV4-3 | NA | TRBJ1-5 | few
CASSPVSVGGYTF | TGTGCCAGCTCACCCGTGTCGGTGGGCGGCTACACCTTC | TRBV18 | NA | TRBJ1-2 | NA
CASSVVASGGLGHGELFF | TGTGCCAGCAGCGTAGTGGCTAGCGGGGGCCTAGGCCACGGGGAGCTGTTTTTT | TRBV9 | TRBD2 | TRBJ2-2 | few
CASSLNLGTNYGYTF | TGTGCCAGCAGCTTGAATTTAGGGACCAACTATGGCTACACCTTC | TRBV7-2 | NA | TRBJ1-2 | few
CSVPGRRTYSNQPQHF | TGCAGCGTTCCGGGACGGAGAACCTATAGCAATCAGCCCCAGCATTTT | TRBV29-1 | NA | TRBJ1-5 | few
CASSLPSGGLDTQYF | TGCGCCAGCAGCTTGCCTAGCGGGGGGCTGGATACGCAGTATTTT | TRBV5-1 | TRBD2 | TRBJ2-3 | once
CASSLDRGNSPLHF | TGTGCCAGCAGCCTCGACAGGGGTAATTCACCCCTCCACTTT | TRBV9 | TRBD1 | TRBJ1-6 | once
CASSVGRTDPFDGYTF | TGTGCCAGCAGCGTAGGGCGGACAGACCCCTTTGATGGCTACACCTTC | TRBV11-2 | NA | TRBJ1-2 | NA
CASGGVEGQPQHF | TGTGCCAGCGGTGGGGTGGAGGGTCAGCCCCAGCATTTT | TRBV27 | NA | TRBJ1-5 | NA
CASSEVGGGNQPQHF | TGTGCCAGCAGTGAAGTCGGAGGAGGCAATCAGCCCCAGCATTTT | TRBV6-1 | NA | TRBJ1-5 | NA
CASSFRGVGNTIYF | TGTGCCAGCAGCTTTCGCGGGGTTGGAAACACCATATATTTT | TRBV7-8 | NA | TRBJ1-3 | NA
CATSRGLARHTEAFF | TGTGCCACCAGCCGCGGACTCGCAAGACACACTGAAGCTTTCTTT | TRBV15 | NA | TRBJ1-1 | NA
CASSLNPSGQGGGYTF | TGTGCCAGCAGCTTAAACCCCTCCGGACAGGGCGGTGGCTACACCTTC | TRBV7-3 | TRBD1 | TRBJ1-2 | NA
CAWGARESYNSPLHF | TGTGCCTGGGGAGCCAGGGAATCCTATAATTCACCCCTCCACTTT | TRBV30 | NA | TRBJ1-6 | once
CASNPGAESYEQYF | TGTGCCAGCAACCCCGGGGCCGAATCCTACGAGCAGTACTTC | TRBV7-9 | NA | TRBJ2-7 | NA
CASSGQGLIQETQYF | TGTGCCAGCAGTGGACAGGGGCTAATACAAGAGACCCAGTACTTC | TRBV6-6 | TRBD1 | TRBJ2-5 | NA
CACRAGVLYEQYF | TGTGCCTGTCGCGCGGGGGTCCTCTACGAGCAGTACTTC | TRBV30 | TRBD2 | TRBJ2-7 | NA
CASSTTAGVETQYF | TGTGCCAGCAGTACAACAGCGGGGGTTGAGACCCAGTACTTC | TRBV28 | TRBD2 | TRBJ2-5 | NA
CASRLDSSGANVLTF | TGTGCCAGCAGACTAGACAGCTCTGGGGCCAACGTCCTGACTTTC | TRBV7-2 | NA | TRBJ2-6 | NA
CASSASDRRGEKLFF | TGTGCCAGCAGCGCGTCGGACAGGCGAGGTGAAAAACTGTTTTTT | TRBV9 | TRBD1 | TRBJ1-4 | few
CASSQDWSTPSTGELFF | TGCGCCAGCAGCCAAGACTGGTCGACTCCCTCTACCGGGGAGCTGTTTTTT | TRBV4-3 | NA | TRBJ2-2 | NA
CASSHDPGYGSNEQFF | TGCGCCAGCAGCCACGACCCGGGGTACGGGTCCAATGAGCAGTTCTTC | TRBV5-1 | NA | TRBJ2-1 | NA
CASSLVGPYNEQFF | TGTGCCAGCAGCTTAGTGGGCCCCTACAATGAGCAGTTCTTC | TRBV7-9 | NA | TRBJ2-1 | NA
CASSGFNSPLHF | TGTGCCAGCAGTGGCTTTAATTCACCCCTCCACTTT | TRBV25-1 | NA | TRBJ1-6 | few
CASMQDSYEQYF | TGTGCCAGCATGCAGGACTCCTACGAGCAGTACTTC | TRBV6-1 | NA | TRBJ2-7 | once
CAIYIHQPQHF | TGTGCCATCTATATACATCAGCCCCAGCATTTT | TRBV10-3 | NA | TRBJ1-5 | NA
CARLQGPYEQYF | TGTGCCAGACTTCAGGGGCCGTACGAGCAGTACTTC | TRBV27 | NA | TRBJ2-7 | once
CASSLALAPSTDTQYF | TGCGCCAGCAGCTTGGCCCTAGCGCCCAGCACAGATACGCAGTATTTT | TRBV5-1 | NA | TRBJ2-3 | NA
CSAALDTEAFF | TGCAGCGCGGCACTAGACACTGAAGCTTTCTTT | TRBV29-1 | NA | TRBJ1-1 | NA
CASSGAGQAVNEQFF | TGTGCCAGCAGTGGAGCAGGACAGGCCGTAAATGAGCAGTTCTTC | TRBV2 | TRBD1 | TRBJ2-1 | NA
CASSREDRASEAFF | TGTGCCAGCAGCAGGGAGGACAGGGCCTCTGAAGCTTTCTTT | TRBV21-1 | NA | TRBJ1-1 | NA
CAWSTPSRPNQPQHF | TGTGCCTGGAGTACACCGAGTCGTCCCAATCAGCCCCAGCATTTT | TRBV30 | NA | TRBJ1-5 | NA
CASSSRTGDGYTF | TGTGCCAGCTCTTCTCGGACAGGGGATGGCTACACCTTC | TRBV18 | TRBD1 | TRBJ1-2 | NA
CSVDRAGETQYF | TGCAGCGTTGACAGGGCCGGAGAGACCCAGTACTTC | TRBV29-1 | NA | TRBJ2-5 | NA